This T cell receptor (beta chain) was found in a study of cytomegalovirus exposure and HLA in healthy donors. Study-level information: Tens of millions of unique TCRs from HLA-typed donors were held in an early release of data.

V gave up 2 bases and J gave up 6 bases, with 8 bases separating them. The CDR3 runs 11 residues. Germline V lookup: CDR1 GTSNPN, CDR2 SVGIG (reference sequence). General study findings and limits: Cytomegalovirus-associated TCR beta chains were listed, numbering 150 to 200. The authors judged a highly shared variant cluster likely a sequencing artifact.

Use of 60 Vbeta and 13 Jbeta primers characterized the PCR. Only in-frame clones appear in the TCRdb table, and some are missing; sequencing was by immunoSEQ multiplex PCR. The table has 200,000 to 250,000 clones, about 88% seen once; the top ten hold roughly 0.24%. About this clone: What it binds is unknown.

Healthy people donating bone marrow made up the donors. This TCR was recovered from a girl aged 2 to 9 in good health and CMV-seronegative. The sequenced material came from PBMCs. This sequence joins TRBV30 and TRBJ2-7; perhaps TRBD2 as D (6 bases). CDR3 coding DNA: TGTGCCTGGAGTATCGGGGGCGAGCAGTACTTC. It translates to CAWSIGGEQYF.